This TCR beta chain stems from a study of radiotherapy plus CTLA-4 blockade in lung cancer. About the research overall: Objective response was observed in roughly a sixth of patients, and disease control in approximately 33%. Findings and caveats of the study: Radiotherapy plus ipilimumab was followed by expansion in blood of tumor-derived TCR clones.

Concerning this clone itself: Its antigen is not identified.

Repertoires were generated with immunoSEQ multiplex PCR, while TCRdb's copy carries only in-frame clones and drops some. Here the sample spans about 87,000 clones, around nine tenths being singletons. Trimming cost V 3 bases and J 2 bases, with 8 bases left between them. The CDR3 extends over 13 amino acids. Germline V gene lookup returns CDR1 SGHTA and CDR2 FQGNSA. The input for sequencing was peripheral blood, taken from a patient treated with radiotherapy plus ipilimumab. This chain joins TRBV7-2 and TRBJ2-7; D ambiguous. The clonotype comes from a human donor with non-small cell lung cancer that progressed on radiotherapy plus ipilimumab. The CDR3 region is CASSFSATYEQYF. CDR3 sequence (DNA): TGTGCCAGCAGCTTCTCAGCCACCTACGAGCAGTACTTC.